This T cell receptor (beta chain) stems from a study of T cell responses to AZD1222 COVID-19 vaccine. At the level of the study: Combined were second doses at about 4 or about 12 weeks.

Germline lookup yields CDR1 SGHDN and CDR2 FVKESK. This CDR3 comprises 15 residues. V was shortened by 0 bases and J by 0 bases, with 9 bases between the two germline ends. Findings and limits, study-wide: Every sample of the repertoires postdated the peak T cell response. Nearly half of the spike-specific TCRs reportedly recognize variant regions that carry no mutations. Mostly white British, mostly female donors; authors suggested clonal diversity may be underestimated.

Using immunoSEQ multiplex PCR, the repertoire was profiled, and TCRdb retains in-frame clones only, with some absent. The sample includes around 130,000 clones, approximately 93% of them seen just once. As for this clone: Its cognate antigen is unknown.

The sample was peripheral blood, taken on day 0 of AZD1222 vaccination. V usage is TRBV14 and J usage is TRBJ2-7; the D is unclear. This receptor was taken from an adult in good health. This CDR3 reads CASSQEGLSSYEQYF. The CDR3 DNA is TGTGCCAGCAGCCAAGAAGGCCTTAGCTCCTACGAGCAGTACTTC.